The sequence of this TCR beta chain was determined in a study of T cell changes during pregnancy in multiple sclerosis. Deletions cut 2 bases from V and 1 base from J, with 6 bases between. Looked up from germline, CDR1 is MDHEN and CDR2 is SYDVKM. The CDR3 consists of 14 residues. Libraries were prepared by immunoSEQ multiplex PCR; TCRdb keeps only in-frame clonotypes and omits some of them. The table has about 45,000 clones, approximately 90% seen once; the top ten hold 2.5% to 3%. This rearrangement joins TRBV28 to TRBJ1-5, with D perhaps TRBD1 (6 bases). The sample here was CD8+ T cells from peripheral blood mononuclear cells, taken in the second trimester of pregnancy. The TCR was taken from a female donor with multiple sclerosis, enrolled in a pregnancy study. This CDR3 reads CASSLRGSNQPQHF. The CDR3 DNA sequence: TGTGCCAGCAGTTTAAGGGGGAGCAATCAGCCCCAGCATTTT.